Described below is a single T cell receptor (beta chain) sequence and its context. The antigen remains unidentified. V lost 0 bases, J lost 6 bases, and 3 bases lay in between. CDR1 is DFQATT, CDR2 SNEGSKA, per germline (reference sequence). CDR3 length: 10 amino acids. Amplification used 60 Vbeta primers and 13 Jbeta primers. Assay: immunoSEQ multiplex PCR; the TCRdb copy retains only in-frame clones and omits some. Among some 130,000 clones, roughly four fifths were seen once, and the ten largest hold roughly 7%. The sample belongs to a study of cytomegalovirus exposure and HLA in healthy donors. Points from the study as a whole: Likely technical artifact: a cluster of highly shared sequence variants. After further analysis at a later stage, roughly 16,000 TCR beta sequences were associated with HLA alleles at 0.05 false discovery rate.

This receptor was obtained from a male donor in good health and CMV-seronegative. Sequencing was performed on PBMCs. This chain connects TRBV20-1 to TRBJ2-7, with D unresolved. The CDR3 sequence: CSARDSEQYF. CDR3 sequence (DNA): TGCAGTGCTAGAGACAGCGAGCAGTACTTC.